Each of the 9 T cell receptor beta chains below was sequenced from the same sample in a study of control samples from healthy donors and cancer patients (dated by TCRdb to 2020 to 2021). The library relied on the immunoSEQ multiplex PCR assay. Held by TCRdb, this immuneACCESS table contains in-frame sequences only and omits some clones. Under half of the omission traces to an unresolved V gene where checked; the cause of the rest is unknown. This sample comprises more than 95,000 clones, more than 85% of them detected only once. The ten top clones hold approximately 19% of the sample. The sequenced material came from PBMCs. The receptors here all came from a man between 60 and 70 years old with lung cancer.

This clone came up once. The chain links TRBV27 to TRBJ1-6; D remains ambiguous. The CDR3 runs to 13 residues. Germline CDR1 reads MNHEY; CDR2 reads SMNVEV (reference sequence). Between the trimmed V and J ends, which lost 5 bases and 4 bases, there was a span of 6 bases. The chain's CDR3 is CASSPKYNSPLHF. The CDR3 DNA is TGTGCCAGCAGTCCAAAGTATAATTCACCCCTCCACTTT.

This clone was counted between two and nine times. The CDR3 loop reads CASSSGGRGTGELFF. The CDR3 bases are TGTGCCAGCAGCTCAGGGGGAAGAGGCACCGGGGAGCTGTTTTTT. J is TRBJ2-2 and V is TRBV7-7, with 7 bases matching TRBD1. V shed 4 bases, J shed 4 bases, and the junction held 6 bases outside the gene matches. This CDR3 has 15 residues. Germline V CDR1 and CDR2: SSHAT, FNYEAQ (reference sequence).

The chain is built from TRBV4-1 and TRBJ2-1; 10 positions agree with TRBD1. Germline trimming cut 3 bases from V and 7 bases from J; bases unmatched to any gene: 6. CDR3 length equals 15 residues. Germline assignment: CDR1 MGHRA and CDR2 YSYEKL. The CDR3 reads CASSQTGTGDNEQFF. CDR3 in DNA: TGCGCCAGCAGCCAGACCGGGACAGGGGATAATGAGCAGTTCTTC.

The chain is built from TRBV30 and TRBJ2-3; no clear D gene. The CDR3 runs to 13 residues. Germline-derived CDR1 and CDR2 are GTSNPN and SVGIG (reference sequence). The V gene lost 1 base and the J gene lost 4 bases, with 9 bases spanning the gap. The CDR3 nucleotides are TGTGCCTGGAGTGCAAGCCTCGCAGATACGCAGTATTTT. Amino acid sequence: CAWSASLADTQYF.

The gene calls are TRBV6-1 and TRBJ2-1, with 12 bases identical to TRBD2. With 7 bases clipped from V and 4 bases from J, the junction kept 14 bases outside the gene matches. The CDR3 covers 18 residues. Germline loops: CDR1 MNHNS, CDR2 SASEGT. CDR3 residues: CASIQAYLAGGVYNEQFF. As DNA, the CDR3 is TGTGCCAGCATTCAAGCATACCTAGCGGGGGGGGTGTACAATGAGCAGTTCTTC.

The V call is TRBV9, the J call TRBJ1-2; 7 bases are shared with TRBD1. This CDR3 has 14 amino acids. Per germline, CDR1 SGDLS and CDR2 YYNGEE. V was clipped by 3 bases and J by 4 bases; unmatched bases: 6. The CDR3, as DNA: TGTGCCAGCAGCGGAGGGACAGTGACCTATGGCTACACCTTC. Encoded protein: CASSGGTVTYGYTF.

The genes are TRBV14 and TRBJ1-6; weak D call: TRBD1 (6 bases). Germline CDR1 is SGHDN and CDR2 is FVKESK. The CDR3 length is 15 residues. The germline V and J ends were trimmed by 1 base and 10 bases, with 14 bases remaining between them. Here the CDR3 DNA reads TGTGCCAGCAGCCAAGTGGGGGGGCGAGGGTCACCCCTCCACTTT. It codes for CASSQVGGRGSPLHF.

The chain is built from TRBV19 and TRBJ2-2, with TRBD1 identical over 7 bases. The CDR3 contains 16 residues. CDR1 is LNHDA and CDR2 is SQIVND in the germline V gene (reference sequence). Trimming at V came to 3 bases and at J to 2 bases, leaving 6 bases not matched to a gene. CDR3 in amino acids: CASSMQRGGNTGELFF. Here the CDR3 DNA reads TGTGCCAGTAGTATGCAACGAGGGGGCAACACCGGGGAGCTGTTTTTT.

The chain links TRBV27 to TRBJ1-2, with 7 bases aligning to TRBD1. V gave up 5 bases and J gave up 2 bases; unmatched junction bases: 5. CDR1 MNHEY and CDR2 SMNVEV come from the germline V gene (reference sequence). This CDR3 has 14 amino acids. The CDR3: CASSRGGQNYGYTF. In DNA, the CDR3 is TGTGCCAGCAGTAGGGGGGGACAGAACTATGGCTACACCTTC.